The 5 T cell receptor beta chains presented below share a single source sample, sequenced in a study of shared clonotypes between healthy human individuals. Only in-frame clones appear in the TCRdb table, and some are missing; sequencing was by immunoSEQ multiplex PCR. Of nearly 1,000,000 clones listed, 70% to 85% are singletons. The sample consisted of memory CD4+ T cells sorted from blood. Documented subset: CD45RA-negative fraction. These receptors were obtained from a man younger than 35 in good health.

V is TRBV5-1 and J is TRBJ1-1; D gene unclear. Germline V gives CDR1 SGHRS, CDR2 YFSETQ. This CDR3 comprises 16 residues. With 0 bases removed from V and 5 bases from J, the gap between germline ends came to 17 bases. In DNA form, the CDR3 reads TGCGCCAGCAGCTTGGCCGGGGTCAATCCTCCTACTGAAGCTTTCTTT. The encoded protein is CASSLAGVNPPTEAFF.

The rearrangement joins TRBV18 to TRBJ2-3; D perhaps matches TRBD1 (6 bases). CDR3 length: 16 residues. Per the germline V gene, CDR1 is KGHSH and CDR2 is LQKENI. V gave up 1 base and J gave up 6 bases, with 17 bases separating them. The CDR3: CASSPRGGARRDTQYF. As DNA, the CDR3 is TGTGCCAGCTCACCACGTGGGGGCGCGAGAAGGGATACGCAGTATTTT.

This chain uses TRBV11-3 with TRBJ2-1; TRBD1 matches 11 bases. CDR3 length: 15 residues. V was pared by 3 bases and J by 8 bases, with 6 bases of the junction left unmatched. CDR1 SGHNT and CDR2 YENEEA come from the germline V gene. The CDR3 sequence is CASSFRGTGGYEQFF. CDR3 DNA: TGTGCCAGCAGCTTCCGTGGGACAGGGGGGTATGAGCAGTTCTTC. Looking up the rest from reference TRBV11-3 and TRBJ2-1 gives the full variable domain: EAGVVQSPRYKIIEKKQPVAFWCNPISGHNTLYWYLQNLGQGPELLIRYENEEAVDDSQLPKDRFSAERLKGVDSTLKIQPAELGDSAVYLCASSFRGTGGYEQFFGPGTRLTVL.

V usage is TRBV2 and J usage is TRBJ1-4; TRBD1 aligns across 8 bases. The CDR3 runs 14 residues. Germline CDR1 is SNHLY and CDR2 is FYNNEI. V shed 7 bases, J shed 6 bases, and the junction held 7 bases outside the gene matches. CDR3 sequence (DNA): TGTGCCAGCATCATTCAGGGGGCATATGAAAAACTGTTTTTT. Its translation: CASIIQGAYEKLFF.

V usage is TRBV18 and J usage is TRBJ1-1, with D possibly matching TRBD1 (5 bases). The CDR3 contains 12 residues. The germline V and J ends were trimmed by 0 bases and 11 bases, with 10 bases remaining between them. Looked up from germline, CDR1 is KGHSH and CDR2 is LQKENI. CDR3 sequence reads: CASSPPGGTAFF. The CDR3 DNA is TGTGCCAGCTCACCACCCGGGGGGACGGCTTTCTTT.